This T cell receptor beta chain was captured by sequencing in a study of beta chain features in type 1 diabetes. Expressed TCRB transcripts were sequenced, since all the RNA that had been isolated was reverse transcribed. Method: immunoSEQ multiplex PCR; TCRdb's copy keeps in-frame clones and lacks some. Of about 160,000 clones in the sample, about 8.3% are singletons; the top ten hold around 0.5%. J gave up 7 bases and V 5 bases, and 19 bases lay outside the gene matches. Looked up from germline, CDR1 is SGHTA and CDR2 is FQGNSA. This CDR3 region has 19 residues. Study-wide results and caveats: Sampled from patients, naive, central memory and Treg TCRB repertoires appeared more similar than those sampled from healthy donors. In all four CD4+ subsets, TCRB CDR3 length was significantly, moderately reduced in type 1 diabetes.

A note on this clone: Its matching antigen is unknown.

This sequence joins TRBV7-2 and TRBJ2-2; the match to TRBD2 covers 10 bases. This clonotype was sampled from a woman in her late teens or twenties with type 1 diabetes. The specimen sequenced was central memory CD4+ T cells from blood. The CDR3 loop is CASSRARPAGGVNGGELFF. CDR3 in DNA: TGTGCCAGCAGCCGCGCCCGGCCAGCGGGGGGGGTTAACGGCGGGGAGCTGTTTTTT.